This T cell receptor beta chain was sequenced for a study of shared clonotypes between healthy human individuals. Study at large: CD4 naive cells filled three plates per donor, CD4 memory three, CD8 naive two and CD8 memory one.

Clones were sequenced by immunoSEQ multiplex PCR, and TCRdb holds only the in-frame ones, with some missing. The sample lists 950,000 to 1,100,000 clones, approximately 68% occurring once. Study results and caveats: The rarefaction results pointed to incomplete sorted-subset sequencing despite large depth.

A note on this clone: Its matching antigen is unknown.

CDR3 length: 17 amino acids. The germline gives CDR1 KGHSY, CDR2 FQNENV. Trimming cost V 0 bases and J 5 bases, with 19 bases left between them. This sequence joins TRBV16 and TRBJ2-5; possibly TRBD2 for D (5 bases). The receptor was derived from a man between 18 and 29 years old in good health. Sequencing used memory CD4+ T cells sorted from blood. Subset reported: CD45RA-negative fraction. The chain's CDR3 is CASSQSYLASGGETQYF. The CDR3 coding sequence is TGTGCCAGCAGCCAATCATACCTAGCCTCCGGTGGGGAGACCCAGTACTTC. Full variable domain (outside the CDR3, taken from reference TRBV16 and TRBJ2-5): GEEVAQTPKHLVRGEGQKAKLYCAPIKGHSYVFWYQQVLKNEFKFLISFQNENVFDETGMPKERFSAKCLPNSPCSLEIQATKLEDSAVYFCASSQSYLASGGETQYFGPGTRLLVL.